The 20 T cell receptor gamma chains in this list originate from one sample, sequenced in a study of γδ T cells in repeated Plasmodium falciparum infection (dated by TCRdb to the early 2020s). Libraries were prepared through multiplex PCR. The sequencer listed for this sample is Illumina MiSeq. Clone calls in TCRdb were regenerated from the public reads with CATT, after which identical DNA sequences shared one row. This sample gives more than 20,000 gamma-chain clones in total; around 2.9% of them show up just once. The ten largest make up about 30% of the sample. Vgamma9/Vdelta2+ and Vdelta2-negative gammadelta T cell populations were flow-sorted from peripheral blood mononuclear cells for bulk TCR repertoire analysis. The sequencing input was gamma-delta T cells from blood. These receptors were obtained from a pool of human donors (malaria-infected and uninfected, not separated).

This clone appeared many times. TCRdb records a much larger clone's protein for this DNA, with a difference at residue 9 that likely arises from a read error; the protein given is the translation of the DNA. The V gene call reads TRGV4; no J gene was called. Germline CDR1 and CDR2: EGSTGY and YDSYTSSV. The CDR3 runs 11 residues. The CDR3 loop is CATWDGFEELF. For the CDR3, the DNA is TGTGCCACCTGGGATGGTTTCGAGGAACTCTTT.

A note on this clone: Translating this DNA gives a protein that differs at residue 9 from the TCRdb one, which belongs to a much larger clone; a read error is likely, and the protein shown is this translation. The chain has TRGV5 and TRGJ1 or TRGJ2. CDR3 length equals 14 residues. V shed 1 base and J 5 bases; nucleotides not matched to a gene: 8. Germline assignment: CDR1 VINAFY and CDR2 YDVSNSKD. The CDR3 coding sequence is TGTGCCACCTGGGACAGTCAACGGGATTATAAGAAACTCTTT. This sequence encodes CATWDSQRDYKKLF.

About this clone itself: The protein in TCRdb stems from a much larger clone and differs at residue 13 from this DNA's translation, likely a read error; here the protein is translated from the DNA. This sequence joins TRGV9 and TRGJP. TCRdb offers no J gene call, so here the DNA was matched to germline to obtain one. Germline V CDR1 and CDR2: GITISATS, ISYDGTV (reference sequence). This CDR3 contains 17 residues. The CDR3 sequence is CALWEVHQELGKEIKVF. The CDR3 nucleotides are TGTGCCTTGTGGGAGGTCCATCAAGAGTTGGGCAAAGAAATCAAGGTATTT.

With regard to this clone: The TCRdb record carries a much larger clone's protein, which differs from this DNA's translation at residue 5; a read error is the likely cause, and the protein listed here is the DNA translation. The chain has TRGV9 and TRGJ1 or TRGJ2. The J gene is absent in TCRdb and was assigned here via DNA matching to germline. Germline assignment: CDR1 GITISATS and CDR2 ISYDGTV (reference sequence). The CDR3 is 18 residues long. The CDR3 nucleotides are TGTGCCTTGTGGGGGGTGCAACGCCGCGGATCGAATTATTATAAGAAACTCTTT. As protein: CALWGVQRRGSNYYKKLF.

This clone showed up many times. This likely stems from a read error, as it lies one base from a far larger clone. The J gene went uncalled, whereas the V gene is TRGV4. Germline lookup yields CDR1 EGSTGY and CDR2 YDSYTSSV. The CDR3 totals 13 residues. CDR3 amino acids: CATWDGPWYKKLF. The CDR3 coding sequence is TGTGCCACCTGGGATGGGCCGTGGTATAAGAAGCTCTTT.

This clone has more than one count but fewer than ten. The TCRdb protein, from a much larger clone, departs from this DNA's translation at residue 11, likely by read error; the protein shown derives from the DNA. No J gene call was made, and the V gene is TRGV9. This CDR3 has 13 amino acids. The germline V gene has CDR1 GITISATS and CDR2 ISYDGTV (reference sequence). The CDR3 DNA reads as TGTGCCTTGTGGGAGCTAAAGTATTATAAGAGACTCTTT. This sequence encodes CALWELKYYKRLF.

J is TRGJ1 or TRGJ2 and V is TRGV5. Because TCRdb records no J gene, it was assigned here through a match of the DNA to germline. CDR1 is VINAFY and CDR2 is YDVSNSKD in the germline V gene. J was trimmed by 5 bases and V by 0 bases; bases with no gene match: 7. This CDR3 is built from 14 residues. The DNA for the CDR3 is TGTGCCACCTGGGACAGGCATCCCAATTATAAGAAACTCTTT. Amino acid sequence: CATWDRHPNYKKLF.

This clone was counted at least ten times. Just one base apart from a much larger clone, this may be a read error. Other DNA sequences in the sample encode the same CDR3. The chain has TRGV3 and TRGJ1 or TRGJ2. The J gene, missing from TCRdb, was assigned here through DNA to germline matching. The CDR3 has 14 residues. The germline CDR1 and CDR2 sequences are VTNTFY and YDVSTARD (reference sequence). The CDR3 nucleotides read TGCGCCACCTGGGTCCCCCGGATTTATTATAAGAAACTCTTT. This sequence encodes CATWVPRIYYKKLF.

This clone has just a few counts. The protein given by TCRdb reflects a much larger clone and differs at residue 15 from this DNA's translation, likely from a read error; the protein shown is the DNA's translation. For the V gene the call is TRGV9; the J gene has no call. CDR3 length equals 17 residues. Germline CDR1 and CDR2: GITISATS and ISYDGTV (reference sequence). CDR3 region: CALWEDQGELGKKIRVF. CDR3 coding DNA: TGTGCCTTGTGGGAGGACCAGGGAGAGTTGGGCAAAAAAATCAGGGTATTT.

This clone was seen more than once but under ten times. This likely stems from a read error, as it lies one base from a far larger clone. Distinct nucleotide sequences in the sample also encode this CDR3. No call exists for the J gene, whereas the V gene is TRGV2. Germline lookup yields CDR1 EGSNGY and CDR2 YDSYNSKV. The CDR3 length is 13 residues. Here the CDR3 DNA reads TGTGCCACCTGGAGTAGTAGTGATTGGATCAAGACGTTC. This gives the protein CATWSSSDWIKTF.

This clone came up many times. The V call is TRGV9, the J call TRGJP. J gave up 4 bases and V 0 bases, and 9 bases lay outside the gene matches. The CDR3 extends over 19 amino acids. The germline V gene encodes CDR1 GITISATS and CDR2 ISYDGTV (reference sequence). The CDR3 region is CALWEVRTQQELGKKIKVF. As DNA, the CDR3 is TGTGCCTTGTGGGAGGTGCGAACCCAACAAGAGTTGGGCAAAAAAATCAAGGTATTT.

This clone was found many times. The chain couples TRGV3 to TRGJ1 or TRGJ2. The CDR3 loop spans 14 amino acids. The germline gives CDR1 VTNTFY, CDR2 YDVSTARD (reference sequence). V gave up 1 base and J gave up 3 bases; unmatched junction bases: 6. The CDR3 protein is CATWDSPFYYKKLF. CDR3 sequence (DNA): TGTGCCACCTGGGACAGTCCGTTTTATTATAAGAAACTCTTT.

This clone was observed at least ten times. The protein recorded in TCRdb matches a much larger clone and deviates from this DNA's translation at residue 12, suggesting a read error; the protein here is obtained by translating the DNA. The J gene is TRGJ1 or TRGJ2, the V gene TRGV9. This CDR3 comprises 14 residues. Germline CDR1 is GITISATS and CDR2 is ISYDGTV (reference sequence). The DNA of the CDR3 is TGTGCCTTGTGGGAGGGGGCTAGTTATTATAAGGAACTCTTT. Its translation is CALWEGASYYKELF.

In this sample, this clone turned up a few times. A far more abundant clone sits one base away, making this likely a read error. Other DNA sequences of this sample code for an identical CDR3. The rearrangement joins TRGV2 to TRGJ1 or TRGJ2. The J gene is absent in TCRdb and was assigned here via DNA matching to germline. This CDR3 spans 17 amino acids. Germline lookup yields CDR1 EGSNGY and CDR2 YDSYNSKV. V lost 1 base to trimming and J lost 1 base; unmatched junction nucleotides: 13. As DNA, the CDR3 is TGTGCCACCTGGGACGGAAATTCCCGCGCCAATTATTATAAGAAACTCTTT. Residues: CATWDGNSRANYYKKLF.

This rearrangement joins TRGV3 to TRGJ1 or TRGJ2. Here the J gene came from matching the DNA to germline, since TCRdb omits it. Per germline, CDR1 VTNTFY and CDR2 YDVSTARD (reference sequence). This CDR3 is built from 11 residues. DNA for the CDR3: TGTGCACCTGGGACAAGTTATAAGAAACTCTTT. Translated, it gives CAPGTSYKKLF.

This clone was observed a few times. This is likely an artifact of a read error, given a far larger clone one base away. The same CDR3 arises from other DNA sequences in this sample as well. The J gene has no call, while the V gene is TRGV8. Germline lookup yields CDR1 VENAVY and CDR2 YDSYNSRV. The CDR3 is 13 residues long. The CDR3 DNA reads TGTGCCACCAATTATACCACTGGTTGGTTCAAGATATTC. Protein product: CATNYTTGWFKIF.

This clone is medium-sized by share. The sample contains more than one DNA sequence encoding this CDR3. V and J are TRGV9 and TRGJ1 or TRGJ2. Per the germline V gene, CDR1 is GITISATS and CDR2 is ISYDGTV (reference sequence). The trim removed 0 bases at V and 4 bases at J, leaving 3 bases unmatched. The CDR3 contains 13 residues. CDR3 DNA sequence: TGTGCCTTGTGGGAGGTGCGATATTATAAGAAACTCTTT. It encodes CALWEVRYYKKLF.

On this clone itself: Because the CDR3's place on the DNA is in doubt, the DNA is left out and the CDR3 is given as listed by TCRdb. The V gene is listed as TRGV3; no J gene was called. The CDR3 is 30 residues long, ends included. Germline V gene data show CDR1 as VTNTFY and CDR2 as YDVSTARD (reference sequence). CDR3 protein: CATWTGTIRNSLAVEQHLLSQVSIGRIQHF.

This clone was counted at least ten times. The protein recorded in TCRdb matches a much larger clone and deviates from this DNA's translation at residue 5, suggesting a read error; the protein here is obtained by translating the DNA. The gene calls are TRGV9 and TRGJ1 or TRGJ2. Matching the DNA to germline supplied the J gene, which TCRdb does not give. CDR3 length: 11 residues. Unmatched junction bases numbered 8, after V lost 5 bases and J lost 10 bases. Germline V gene data show CDR1 as GITISATS and CDR2 as ISYDGTV (reference sequence). The CDR3 sequence: CALWGLCKKLF. The CDR3 bases are TGTGCCTTGTGGGGGTTGTGCAAGAAACTCTTT.

The sample holds a few counts of this clone. This DNA's translation and the protein TCRdb lists, from a much larger clone, do not match at residue 4, likely due to a read error; the protein shown is translated from the DNA. This rearrangement joins TRGV3 to TRGJ1 or TRGJ2. The CDR3 is made up of 12 amino acids. Per germline, CDR1 VTNTFY and CDR2 YDVSTARD (reference sequence). CDR3 region: CATLDRHYKKLF. In nucleotides, the CDR3 is TGTGCCACCTTGGACAGGCACTATAAGAAACTCTTT.